This T cell receptor (beta chain) was retrieved from a study of control samples from healthy donors and cancer patients. The table came from immunoSEQ multiplex PCR; TCRdb's copy has only in-frame clones and leaves some out. The table has about 130,000 clones, about 95% seen once. This clone has a single count. The length of the CDR3 is 14 residues. The V end lost 3 bases, the J end lost 7 bases, and 10 bases lay between the germline ends. Germline assignment: CDR1 WSHSY and CDR2 SAAADI. Sequencing used PBMCs. The rearrangement joins TRBV10-2 to TRBJ1-6, with a possible D match to TRBD1 (6 bases). The TCR comes from a man between 60 and 75 years old with colorectal cancer. CDR3 coding DNA: TGCGCCAGCAGTGACTCACAGGGAAATTCACCCCTCCACTTT. It encodes CASSDSQGNSPLHF.